One T cell receptor (beta chain) is described in this entry. Its antigen is undetermined. The authors made TCR beta libraries by quantitative 5'-RACE with molecular barcodes. One entry per CDR3 protein results from TCRdb running MiXCR on the 5' RACE reads. Seen here are under 170,000 distinct CDR3 sequences, approximately 48% observed once, and the top ten hold around 15%. This sample was included in a study of CD8 T cells in ankylosing spondylitis. Study outcomes and limitations: Blood from ankylosing spondylitis patients appeared to carry a characteristic roughly 8-variant TCR beta motif. Reports say disease-linked clones showed up significantly more in matched ankylosing spondylitis synovial fluid.

V gave up 8 bases and J gave up 7 bases; unmatched junction bases: 8. Germline V gene sequence: CDR1 LNHDA, CDR2 SQIVND (reference sequence). The CDR3 has 13 amino acids. This sequence joins TRBV19 and TRBJ1-5; 7 nucleotides line up with TRBD1. The sequenced sample was synovial fluid, either unsorted or a sorted T cell fraction (not recorded which). The clonotype originates from a male donor with ankylosing spondylitis. As DNA, the CDR3 is TGTGCCAGTGGGAACAGGGGCTGGCAGCCCCAGCATTTT. It translates to CASGNRGWQPQHF.